The entry that follows covers one TCR beta chain sequence. Which antigen it targets is not known. Per-base quality was not reported, and no clone a single base away is much larger than it. CDR1 and CDR2 are read off the germline V gene (reference sequence) as LNHDA and SQIVND. V drops 6 bases and J drops 0 bases, leaving 12 bases in between. The CDR3 covers 15 residues, taking in both the cysteine and the phenylalanine. The retained sequence is limited to the CDR3, 45 bases, with the frame set at the first base. These data belong to a study of T cell changes during pregnancy in multiple sclerosis (dated by TCRdb to the late 2010s). For the wider study: Changes in the T cell repertoire over the course of pregnancy were examined in this study in women with multiple sclerosis.

Library generation was performed with the immunoSEQ multiplex PCR assay. TCRdb limited this immuneACCESS table to in-frame rearrangements with V and J called. A share of clones is missing; checked studies link under half to unresolved V genes, and the rest is unexplained. The sample has some 38,000 clones on record, nearly 90% of them singletons. The ten largest clones take up approximately 0.5% of the sample. This specimen consisted of CD4+ T cells from peripheral blood mononuclear cells, obtained in the second trimester of pregnancy. The receptor chain draws on TRBV19 and TRBJ1-5; TRBD1 is a possible D gene, resting on 5 matching bases. The sequence derives from a female donor with multiple sclerosis, enrolled in a pregnancy study. CDR3 reads: CASRSRDNSNQPQHF. The bases read TGTGCCAGTAGGTCCAGGGATAATAGCAATCAGCCCCAGCATTTT.